A selection of T cell receptor beta chains follows, all from one sample in a study of brain T cells in children with intractable seizures. This table comes from immunoSEQ multiplex PCR, and its TCRdb copy is limited to in-frame clones, with some not included. The table lists hundreds of thousands of clones, 85% to 95% of them singletons. This specimen was peripheral blood, taken 4 to 5 months after surgery. The receptors were gathered from a boy in the first two years of life with tuberous sclerosis and intractable seizures. CDR3s include the opening cysteine and the closing phenylalanine or tryptophan. D genes are given only for firm matches.

J gene	D gene	V gene	CDR3 DNA	CDR3 protein
TRBJ2-5	-	TRBV6-6	TGTGCCAGCAGTTACGGGCAGAGGGAGACCCAGTACTTC	CASSYGQRETQYF
TRBJ2-7	TRBD2	TRBV19	TGTGCCAGTAGTATAGCCATGAGCGGGGGGCCCTACGAGCAGTACTTC	CASSIAMSGGPYEQYF
TRBJ1-2	-	TRBV21-1	TGTGCCAGCAGCAAATATGTTAGGGTCTTGGACTATGGCTACACCTTC	CASSKYVRVLDYGYTF
TRBJ2-3	-	TRBV6-5	TGTGCCAGCAGTTATGGGGGATCTACAGATACGCAGTATTTT	CASSYGGSTDTQYF
TRBJ1-5	TRBD1	TRBV29-1	TGCAGTGACAGGGTGGGAACTGGGTTCGGGCAGCCCCAGCATTTT	CSDRVGTGFGQPQHF
TRBJ2-3	-	TRBV4-1	TGCGCCAGCAGCGAAGTACTAGGTGCGGTCACCTCTAGCACAGATACGCAGTATTTT	CASSEVLGAVTSSTDTQYF
TRBJ1-5	-	TRBV28	TGTGCCAGCCAGGCGCTCGACAGGTTCAATCAGCCCCAGCATTTT	CASQALDRFNQPQHF
TRBJ2-1	TRBD2	TRBV5-1	TGCGCCAGCAGCTTACGGGAGGGCCTTGAGCAGTTCTTC	CASSLREGLEQFF
TRBJ2-1	-	TRBV7-9	TGTGCCAGCAGCTTAGTCAACATCTACAATGAGCAGTTCTTC	CASSLVNIYNEQFF
TRBJ2-1	TRBD1	TRBV14	TGTGCCAGCAGCTTCCGACAGGGGCCACTCAATGAGCAGTTCTTC	CASSFRQGPLNEQFF
TRBJ2-2	-	TRBV11-3	TGTGCCAGCAGCTTTGTCAGGGGGGAGCTGTTTTTT	CASSFVRGELFF
TRBJ1-6	-	TRBV5-1	TGCGCCAGCACCCTGGCGGGGGGCGCTTCACCCCTCCACTTT	CASTLAGGASPLHF
TRBJ1-2	TRBD1	TRBV19	TGTGCCAGTAGTATAAAGTTACAGGGGAACTATGGCTACACCTTC	CASSIKLQGNYGYTF
TRBJ1-1	-	TRBV6-5	TGTGCCAGCGGTATCTCATCCATGAACACTGAAGCTTTCTTT	CASGISSMNTEAFF
TRBJ1-1	TRBD1	TRBV20-1	TGCAGTGGGGGACAGGGAGGATTAGCTTTCTTT	CSGGQGGLAFF
TRBJ2-3	-	TRBV25-1	TGTGCCAGCAGTGAATATTCGCAGGGGAATAGCACAGATACGCAGTATTTT	CASSEYSQGNSTDTQYF
TRBJ2-1	TRBD2	TRBV7-6	TGTGCCAGCAGCTTAGCGTTTAGCGGGGGGGATTACAATGAGCAGTTCTTC	CASSLAFSGGDYNEQFF